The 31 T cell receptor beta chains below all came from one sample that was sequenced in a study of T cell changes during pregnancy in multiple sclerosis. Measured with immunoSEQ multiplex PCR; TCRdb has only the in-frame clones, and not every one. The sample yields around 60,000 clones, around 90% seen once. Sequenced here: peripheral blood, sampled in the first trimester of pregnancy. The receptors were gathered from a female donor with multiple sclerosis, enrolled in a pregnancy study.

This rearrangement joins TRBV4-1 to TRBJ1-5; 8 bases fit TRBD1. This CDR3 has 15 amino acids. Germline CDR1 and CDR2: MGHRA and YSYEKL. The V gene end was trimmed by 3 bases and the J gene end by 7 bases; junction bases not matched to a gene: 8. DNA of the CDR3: TGCGCCAGCAGCCACCTGACAGGGGACGGACAGCCCCAGCATTTT. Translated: CASSHLTGDGQPQHF.

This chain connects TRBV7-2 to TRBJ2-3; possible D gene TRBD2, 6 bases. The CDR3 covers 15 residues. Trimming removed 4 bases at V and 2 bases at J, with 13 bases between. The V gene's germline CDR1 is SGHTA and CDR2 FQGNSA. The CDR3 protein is CASSSAGRYTDTQYF. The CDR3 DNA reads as TGTGCCAGCAGCTCCGCGGGACGGTACACAGATACGCAGTATTTT.

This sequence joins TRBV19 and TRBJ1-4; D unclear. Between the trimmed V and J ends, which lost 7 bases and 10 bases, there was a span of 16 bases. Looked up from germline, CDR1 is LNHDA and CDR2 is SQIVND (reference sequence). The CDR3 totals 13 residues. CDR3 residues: CASTTGISRKLFF. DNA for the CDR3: TGTGCCAGTACGACCGGGATTTCAAGAAAACTGTTTTTT.

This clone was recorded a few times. The CDR3: CASRLSGMEGNEQFF. The CDR3 nucleotides read TGCGCCAGCAGACTAAGCGGGATGGAGGGCAATGAGCAGTTCTTC. The rearrangement links TRBV4-3 to TRBJ2-1; 7 bases fit TRBD2. This CDR3 region has 15 residues. Germline loops: CDR1 LGHNA, CDR2 YSLEER. V shed 6 bases, J shed 6 bases, and the junction held 11 bases outside the gene matches.

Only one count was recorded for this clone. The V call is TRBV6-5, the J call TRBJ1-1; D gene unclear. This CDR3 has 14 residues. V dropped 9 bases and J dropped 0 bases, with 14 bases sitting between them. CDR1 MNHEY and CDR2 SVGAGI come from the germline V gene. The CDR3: CASTTGSLNTEAFF. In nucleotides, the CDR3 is TGTGCCAGTACTACCGGCAGCCTGAACACTGAAGCTTTCTTT.

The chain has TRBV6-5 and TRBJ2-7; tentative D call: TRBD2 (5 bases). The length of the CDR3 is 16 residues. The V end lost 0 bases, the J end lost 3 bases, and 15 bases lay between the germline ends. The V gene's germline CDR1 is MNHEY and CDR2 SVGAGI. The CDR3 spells CASSYSHRVEDYEQYF. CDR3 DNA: TGTGCCAGCAGTTACTCACATAGGGTGGAGGACTACGAGCAGTACTTC.

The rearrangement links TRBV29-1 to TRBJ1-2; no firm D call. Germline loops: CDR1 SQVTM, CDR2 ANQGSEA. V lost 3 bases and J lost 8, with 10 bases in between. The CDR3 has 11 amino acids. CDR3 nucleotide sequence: TGCAGCGTTGATCCGGAGAGGGGCTACACCTTC. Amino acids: CSVDPERGYTF.

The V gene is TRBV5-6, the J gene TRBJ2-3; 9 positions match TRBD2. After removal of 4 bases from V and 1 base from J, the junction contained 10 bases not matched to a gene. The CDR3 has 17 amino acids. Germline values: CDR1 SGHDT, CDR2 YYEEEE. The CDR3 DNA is TGTGCCAGCAGCCGGAGGACTAGCGCTACGGGCACAGATACGCAGTATTTT. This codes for CASSRRTSATGTDTQYF.

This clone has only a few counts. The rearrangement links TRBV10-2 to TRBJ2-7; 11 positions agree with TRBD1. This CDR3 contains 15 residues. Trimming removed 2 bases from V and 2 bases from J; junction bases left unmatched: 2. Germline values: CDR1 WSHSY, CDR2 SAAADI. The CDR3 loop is CASSERTGGPYEQYF. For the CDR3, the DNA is TGCGCCAGCAGTGAGCGGACAGGGGGCCCCTACGAGCAGTACTTC.

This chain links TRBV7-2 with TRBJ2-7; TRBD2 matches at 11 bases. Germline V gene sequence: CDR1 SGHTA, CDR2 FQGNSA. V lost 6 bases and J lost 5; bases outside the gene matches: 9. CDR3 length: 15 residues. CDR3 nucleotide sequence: TGTGCCAGCAGTCCAACTAGCGGGAGTAGGCACGAGCAGTACTTC. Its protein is CASSPTSGSRHEQYF.

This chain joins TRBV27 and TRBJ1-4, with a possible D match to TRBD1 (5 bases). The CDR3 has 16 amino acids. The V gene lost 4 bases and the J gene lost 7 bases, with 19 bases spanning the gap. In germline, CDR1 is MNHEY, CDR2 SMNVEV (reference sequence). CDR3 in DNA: TGTGCCAGCAGTTCGGCCCCCCCAGGGCTTACTGAAAAACTGTTTTTT. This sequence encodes CASSSAPPGLTEKLFF. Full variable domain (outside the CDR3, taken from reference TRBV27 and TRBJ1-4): EAQVTQNPRYLITVTGKKLTVTCSQNMNHEYMSWYRQDPGLGLRQIYYSMNVEVTDKGDVPEGYKVSRKEKRNFPLILESPSPNQTSLYFCASSSAPPGLTEKLFFGSGTQLSVL.

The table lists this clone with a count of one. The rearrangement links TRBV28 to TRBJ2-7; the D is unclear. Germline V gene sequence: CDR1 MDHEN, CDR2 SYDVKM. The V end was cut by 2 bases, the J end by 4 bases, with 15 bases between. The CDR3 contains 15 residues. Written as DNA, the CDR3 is TGTGCCAGCAGTTTAGGGCAGCCTCTAAGATACGAGCAGTACTTC. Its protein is CASSLGQPLRYEQYF.

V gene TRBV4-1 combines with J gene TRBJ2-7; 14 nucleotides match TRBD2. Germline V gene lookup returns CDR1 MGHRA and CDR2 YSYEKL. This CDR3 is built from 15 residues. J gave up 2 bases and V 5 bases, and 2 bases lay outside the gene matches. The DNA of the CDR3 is TGCGCCAGCAGCTGGACTAGCGGGAGGACCTACGAGCAGTACTTC. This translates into CASSWTSGRTYEQYF.

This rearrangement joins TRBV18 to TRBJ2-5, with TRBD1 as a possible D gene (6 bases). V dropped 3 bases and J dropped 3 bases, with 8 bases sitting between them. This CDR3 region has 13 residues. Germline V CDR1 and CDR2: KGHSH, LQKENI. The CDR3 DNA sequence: TGTGCCAGCTCACCCTACAGGGAAGAGACCCAGTACTTC. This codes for CASSPYREETQYF.

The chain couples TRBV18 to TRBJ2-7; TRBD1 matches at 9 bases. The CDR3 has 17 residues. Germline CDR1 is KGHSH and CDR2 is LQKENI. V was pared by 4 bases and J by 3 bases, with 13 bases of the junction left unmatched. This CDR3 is CASSQRGRTGEGYEQYF. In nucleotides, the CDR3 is TGTGCCAGCTCACAACGCGGTAGGACAGGGGAGGGCTACGAGCAGTACTTC. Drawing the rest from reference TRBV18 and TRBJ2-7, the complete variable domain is NAGVMQNPRHLVRRRGQEARLRCSPMKGHSHVYWYRQLPEEGLKFMVYLQKENIIDESGMPKERFSAEFPKEGPSILRIQQVVRGDSAAYFCASSQRGRTGEGYEQYFGPGTRLTVT.

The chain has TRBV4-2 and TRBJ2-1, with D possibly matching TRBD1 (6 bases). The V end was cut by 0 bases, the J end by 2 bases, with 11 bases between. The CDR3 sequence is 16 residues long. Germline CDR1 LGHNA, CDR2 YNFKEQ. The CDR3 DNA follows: TGTGCCAGCAGCCAAGATTCGGACAGCCCCTACAATGAGCAGTTCTTC. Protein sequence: CASSQDSDSPYNEQFF.

The CDR3 bases are TGCGCCAGCAGCTTGTTTCTAGCTTCTACCTACGAGCAGTACTTC. Translated, it gives CASSLFLASTYEQYF. This chain links TRBV5-1 with TRBJ2-7; weak D call: TRBD2 (5 bases). CDR3 length: 15 amino acids. CDR1 SGHRS and CDR2 YFSETQ come from the germline V gene. Trimming shortened V by 1 base and J by 2 bases, and 13 bases separated the two germline ends.

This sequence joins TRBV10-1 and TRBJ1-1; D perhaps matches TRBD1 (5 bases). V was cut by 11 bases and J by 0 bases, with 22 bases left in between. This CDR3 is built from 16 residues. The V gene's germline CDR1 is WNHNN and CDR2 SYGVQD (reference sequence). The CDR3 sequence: CAGPKLAGPMNTEAFF. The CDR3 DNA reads TGCGCCGGACCAAAATTGGCAGGGCCTATGAACACTGAAGCTTTCTTT.

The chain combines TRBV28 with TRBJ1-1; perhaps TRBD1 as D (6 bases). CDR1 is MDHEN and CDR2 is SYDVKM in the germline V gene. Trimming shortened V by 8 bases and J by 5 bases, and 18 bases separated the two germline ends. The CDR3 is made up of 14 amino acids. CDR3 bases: TGTGCCAGCCTTGCGGGGGGCGCAGAAACTGAAGCTTTCTTT. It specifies CASLAGGAETEAFF.

CDR3 bases: TGTGCCAGCAGCTTCTTCAAAGGGGCTAACTATGGCTACACCTTC. Protein product: CASSFFKGANYGYTF. The chain joins TRBV28 to TRBJ1-2, with D perhaps matching TRBD1 (5 bases). The CDR3 contains 15 residues. CDR1 and CDR2 from the germline V gene are MDHEN and SYDVKM. Trimming took off 6 bases at V and 0 bases at J, with 14 bases between the two ends.

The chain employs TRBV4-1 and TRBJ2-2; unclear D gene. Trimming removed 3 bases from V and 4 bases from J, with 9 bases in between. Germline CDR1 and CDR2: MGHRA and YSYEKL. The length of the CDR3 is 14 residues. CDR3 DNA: TGCGCCAGCAGCCATCCCGGTTCCACCGGGGAGCTGTTTTTT. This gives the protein CASSHPGSTGELFF.

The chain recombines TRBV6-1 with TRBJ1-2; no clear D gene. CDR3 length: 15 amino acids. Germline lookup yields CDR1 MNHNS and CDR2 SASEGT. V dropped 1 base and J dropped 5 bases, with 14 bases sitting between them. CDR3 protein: CASSEGALLRYGYTF. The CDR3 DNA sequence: TGTGCCAGCAGTGAAGGAGCATTATTGCGATATGGCTACACCTTC.

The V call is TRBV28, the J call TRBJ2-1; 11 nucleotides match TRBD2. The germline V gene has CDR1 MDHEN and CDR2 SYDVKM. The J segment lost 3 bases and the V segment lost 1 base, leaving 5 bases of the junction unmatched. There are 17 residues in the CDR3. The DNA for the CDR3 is TGTGCCAGCAGTTTATTAGCGGGAGGGCCTTACTACAATGAGCAGTTCTTC. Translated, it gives CASSLLAGGPYYNEQFF.

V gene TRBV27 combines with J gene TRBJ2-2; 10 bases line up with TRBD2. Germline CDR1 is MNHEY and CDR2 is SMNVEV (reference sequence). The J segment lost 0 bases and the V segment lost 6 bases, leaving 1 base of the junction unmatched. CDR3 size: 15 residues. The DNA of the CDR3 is TGTGCCAGCAGACTAGCGGGAACGAACACCGGGGAGCTGTTTTTT. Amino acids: CASRLAGTNTGELFF.

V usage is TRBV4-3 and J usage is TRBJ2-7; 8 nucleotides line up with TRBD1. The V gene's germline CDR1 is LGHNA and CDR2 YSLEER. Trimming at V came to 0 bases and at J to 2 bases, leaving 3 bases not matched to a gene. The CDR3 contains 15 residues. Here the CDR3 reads CASSQDGTGAYEQYF. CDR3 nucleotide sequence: TGCGCCAGCAGCCAAGATGGGACAGGAGCCTACGAGCAGTACTTC.

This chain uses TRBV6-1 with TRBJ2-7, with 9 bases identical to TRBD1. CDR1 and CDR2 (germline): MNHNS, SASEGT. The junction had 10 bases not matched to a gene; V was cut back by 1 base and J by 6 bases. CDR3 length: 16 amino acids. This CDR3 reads CASSEGGDRVWAEQYF. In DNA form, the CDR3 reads TGTGCCAGCAGTGAAGGAGGGGACAGGGTGTGGGCCGAGCAGTACTTC.

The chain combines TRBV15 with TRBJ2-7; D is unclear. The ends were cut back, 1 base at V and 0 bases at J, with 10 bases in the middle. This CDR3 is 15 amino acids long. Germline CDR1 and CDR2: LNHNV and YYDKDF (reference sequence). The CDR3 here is CATSRGSPSSYEQYF. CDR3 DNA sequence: TGTGCCACCAGCAGAGGTAGCCCAAGCTCCTACGAGCAGTACTTC.

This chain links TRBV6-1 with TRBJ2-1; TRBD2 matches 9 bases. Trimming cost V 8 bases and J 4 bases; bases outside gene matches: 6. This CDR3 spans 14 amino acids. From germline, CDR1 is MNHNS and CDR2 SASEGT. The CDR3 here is CASRLADSYNEQFF. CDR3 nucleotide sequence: TGTGCCAGCCGACTAGCGGACTCTTACAATGAGCAGTTCTTC.

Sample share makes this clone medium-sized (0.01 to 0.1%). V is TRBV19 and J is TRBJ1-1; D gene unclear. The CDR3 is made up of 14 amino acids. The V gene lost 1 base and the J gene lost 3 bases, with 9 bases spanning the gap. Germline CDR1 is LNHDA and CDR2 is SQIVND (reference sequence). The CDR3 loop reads CASSIVPGHTEAFF. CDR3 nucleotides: TGTGCCAGTAGTATAGTTCCTGGGCACACTGAAGCTTTCTTT.

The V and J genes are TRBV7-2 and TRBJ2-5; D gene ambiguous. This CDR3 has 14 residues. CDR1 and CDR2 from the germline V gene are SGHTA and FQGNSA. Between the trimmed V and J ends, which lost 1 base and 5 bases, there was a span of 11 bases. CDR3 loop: CASSLGGPSETQYF. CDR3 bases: TGTGCCAGCAGCTTAGGCGGCCCCTCTGAGACCCAGTACTTC. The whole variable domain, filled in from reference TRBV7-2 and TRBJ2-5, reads GAGVSQSPSNKVTEKGKDVELRCDPISGHTALYWYRQSLGQGLEFLIYFQGNSAPDKSGLPSDRFSAERTGGSVSTLTIQRTQQEDSAVYLCASSLGGPSETQYFGPGTRLLVL.

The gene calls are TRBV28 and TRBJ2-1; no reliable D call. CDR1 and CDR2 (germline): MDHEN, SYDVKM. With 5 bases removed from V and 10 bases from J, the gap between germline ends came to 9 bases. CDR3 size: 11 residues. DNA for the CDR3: TGTGCCAGCAGTCCCTTTAGAGAGCAGTTCTTC. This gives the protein CASSPFREQFF. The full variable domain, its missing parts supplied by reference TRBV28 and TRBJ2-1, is DVKVTQSSRYLVKRTGEKVFLECVQDMDHENMFWYRQDPGLGLRLIYFSYDVKMKEKGDIPEGYSVSREKKERFSLILESASTNQTSMYLCASSPFREQFFGPGTRLTVL.